Shown below are 29 T cell receptor beta chains from a single sample sequenced in a study of blood T cell repertoires in COVID-19. Here immunoSEQ multiplex PCR was the method, and the copy in TCRdb shows in-frame clones only, minus some. In the table there are approximately 82,000 clones, around 89% of which are singletons. The sequenced material came from PBMCs or T cells enriched from blood (not recorded which). The receptors stem from a woman aged 50 to 60 with acute COVID-19.

This clone was recorded only once. The J gene is TRBJ2-1, the V gene TRBV18; possible D gene TRBD2, 5 bases. Trimming left V 5 bases short and J 0 bases short, with 17 bases between. This CDR3 region has 17 residues. Per the germline V gene, CDR1 is KGHSH and CDR2 is LQKENI. The CDR3 here is CASSGRGLGSSYNEQFF. Written as DNA, the CDR3 is TGTGCCAGCTCAGGTCGCGGACTCGGAAGCTCCTACAATGAGCAGTTCTTC.

This sequence joins TRBV5-1 and TRBJ1-1, with TRBD1 matching over 8 bases. Germline V gene sequence: CDR1 SGHRS, CDR2 YFSETQ. This CDR3 contains 14 residues. Trimming at V came to 0 bases and at J to 4 bases, leaving 2 bases not matched to a gene. This CDR3 is CASSLDRGGTEAFF. The CDR3 coding sequence is TGCGCCAGCAGCTTGGACAGGGGGGGCACTGAAGCTTTCTTT.

The chain is built from TRBV18 and TRBJ2-5, with 12 bases identical to TRBD1. Germline lookup yields CDR1 KGHSH and CDR2 LQKENI. V lost 6 bases to trimming and J lost 4 bases; unmatched junction nucleotides: 3. This CDR3 has 14 amino acids. CDR3 protein: CASSGQGALETQYF. As DNA, the CDR3 is TGTGCCAGCTCGGGACAGGGGGCATTAGAGACCCAGTACTTC.

The rearrangement links TRBV5-4 to TRBJ2-3; 12 nucleotides align to TRBD2. The CDR3 contains 17 residues. V gave up 1 base and J gave up 2 bases; unmatched junction bases: 5. Looked up from germline, CDR1 is SGHNT and CDR2 is YYREEE (reference sequence). The CDR3 loop reads CASSLRLAGGITDTQYF. In DNA form, the CDR3 reads TGTGCCAGCAGCTTGAGGCTAGCGGGAGGGATCACAGATACGCAGTATTTT.

The rearrangement links TRBV10-2 to TRBJ1-6; D call uncertain. CDR1 is WSHSY, CDR2 SAAADI, per germline. The CDR3 spans 16 residues. V lost 3 bases and J 0 bases, leaving 9 bases between the germline ends. Here the CDR3 reads CASSELESSYNSPLHF. CDR3 nucleotides: TGCGCCAGCAGTGAACTGGAGAGCTCCTATAATTCACCCCTCCACTTT.

This chain links TRBV9 with TRBJ2-1; 7 bases are a match to TRBD1. This CDR3 has 22 residues. J lost 4 bases, V lost 3 bases, and 28 bases had no gene match. The germline V gene has CDR1 SGDLS and CDR2 YYNGEE. The DNA for the CDR3 is TGTGCCAGCAGCGCCCCTAAGGGGCAGGGGGACGGAGTTAGACGGAGATACAATGAGCAGTTCTTC. It encodes CASSAPKGQGDGVRRRYNEQFF. Filled out from reference TRBV9 and TRBJ2-1, the complete variable domain reads DSGVTQTPKHLITATGQRVTLRCSPRSGDLSVYWYQQSLDQGLQFLIQYYNGEERAKGNILERFSAQQFPDLHSELNLSSLELGDSALYFCASSAPKGQGDGVRRRYNEQFFGPGTRLTVL.

Concerning this clone: Its ends do not fully match the called genes, so a read error is possible. The gene calls are TRBV2 and TRBJ1-4; 8 bases match TRBD1. The CDR3 runs to 13 residues. Germline V gene lookup returns CDR1 SNHLY and CDR2 FYNNEI. Here the CDR3 reads CASSEGETGVSAF. CDR3 bases: TGTGCCAGCAGTGAAGGGGAGACAGGGGTGAGCGCTTTT.

J is TRBJ1-5 and V is TRBV3-1 (or the pseudogene TRBV3-2); the D gene is possibly TRBD1 (6 bases). V was clipped by 2 bases and J by 4 bases, with 12 bases between them. CDR1 and CDR2 (germline): LGHDT, YNNKEL (reference sequence). The CDR3 is made up of 15 amino acids. The CDR3 bases are TGTGCCAGCAGCCAAAATGGACAGTCGAATCAGCCCCAGCATTTT. Translation gives CASSQNGQSNQPQHF.

This clone has a handful of counts. CDR3 bases: TGTGCCAGCAGCTCGGCGACTAGCGGGGATTACAATGAGCAGTTCTTC. As protein: CASSSATSGDYNEQFF. The J gene is TRBJ2-1, the V gene TRBV7-9, with TRBD2 identical over 11 bases. The CDR3 consists of 16 residues. The junction had 6 bases not matched to a gene; V was cut back by 4 bases and J by 4 bases. Germline loops: CDR1 SEHNR, CDR2 FQNEAQ (reference sequence). Full variable domain (remainder filled in from reference TRBV7-9 and TRBJ2-1): DTGVSQNPRHKITKRGQNVTFRCDPISEHNRLYWYRQTLGQGPEFLTYFQNEAQLEKSRLLSDRFSAERPKGSFSTLEIQRTEQGDSAMYLCASSSATSGDYNEQFFGPGTRLTVL.

The chain combines TRBV5-8 with TRBJ2-3; a possible D gene is TRBD1 (5 bases). CDR3 size: 15 residues. The V and J ends lost 2 bases and 1 base respectively, with 11 bases between them. Germline-derived CDR1 and CDR2 are SGHTS and YDEGEE. The CDR3 DNA reads TGTGCCAGCAGCTTACTGATGACAGGCACAGATACGCAGTATTTT. The encoded protein is CASSLLMTGTDTQYF.

This clone appeared once. The chain uses TRBV3-1 (or the pseudogene TRBV3-2) and TRBJ2-2, with unresolved D. Looked up from germline, CDR1 is LGHDT and CDR2 is YNNKEL (reference sequence). Trimming left V 1 base short and J 4 bases short, with 7 bases between. The CDR3 spans 14 residues. The CDR3 loop reads CASSQARFTGELFF. CDR3 coding DNA: TGTGCCAGCAGCCAAGCTAGATTCACCGGGGAGCTGTTTTTT.

This chain links TRBV18 with TRBJ1-4; 10 positions match TRBD1. Germline CDR1 is KGHSH and CDR2 is LQKENI. The CDR3 sequence is 15 residues long. The V gene end was trimmed by 2 bases and the J gene end by 6 bases; junction bases not matched to a gene: 3. The CDR3 nucleotides read TGTGCCAGCTCACCAAGACAGGGGGCGGATGAAAAACTGTTTTTT. This sequence encodes CASSPRQGADEKLFF.

This clone was recorded once. The chain combines TRBV5-5 with TRBJ1-5, with TRBD1 matching over 7 bases. Germline V gene lookup returns CDR1 SGHKS and CDR2 YYEKEE (reference sequence). The CDR3 spans 12 residues. Trimming at V came to 2 bases and at J to 14 bases, leaving 7 bases not matched to a gene. CDR3 sequence (DNA): TGTGCCAGCAGCTTAAGGGAAGGGACAGAGCATTTT. Amino acid sequence: CASSLREGTEHF.

The rearrangement joins TRBV11-3 to TRBJ2-5; TRBD1 might be the D (6 bases). V lost 1 base and J lost 5, with 14 bases in between. The CDR3 spans 15 residues. Germline V lookup: CDR1 SGHNT, CDR2 YENEEA. CDR3 nucleotide sequence: TGTGCCAGCAGCTTAGGACAGGAACCCCAGGAGACCCAGTACTTC. Translation: CASSLGQEPQETQYF. The full variable domain, in which reference TRBV11-3 and TRBJ2-5 provide the parts outside the CDR3, is EAGVVQSPRYKIIEKKQPVAFWCNPISGHNTLYWYLQNLGQGPELLIRYENEEAVDDSQLPKDRFSAERLKGVDSTLKIQPAELGDSAVYLCASSLGQEPQETQYFGPGTRLLVL.

The chain is built from TRBV19 and TRBJ2-3, with a possible D match to TRBD2 (5 bases). Trimming shortened V by 7 bases and J by 2 bases, and 16 bases separated the two germline ends. The CDR3 consists of 15 residues. Germline V CDR1 and CDR2: LNHDA, SQIVND (reference sequence). The CDR3 nucleotides read TGTGCCAGTATGGGAAGGCTAGCTTACACAGATACGCAGTATTTT. Residues: CASMGRLAYTDTQYF.

This chain connects TRBV3-1 (or the pseudogene TRBV3-2) to TRBJ2-7; weak D call: TRBD1 (6 bases). Trimming stripped 4 bases from V and 3 bases from J, with 25 bases between. The CDR3 extends over 18 amino acids. Looked up from germline, CDR1 is LGHDT and CDR2 is YNNKEL (reference sequence). The CDR3 DNA follows: TGTGCCAGCAGCCTTCACCCAACAGGGAGTCCACGAGTCTACGAGCAGTACTTC. This encodes CASSLHPTGSPRVYEQYF.

DNA for the CDR3: TGTGCCAGTAACCCGGACAGGGGTAACTATGGCTACACCTTC. It encodes CASNPDRGNYGYTF. The rearrangement joins TRBV19 to TRBJ1-2, with TRBD1 matching 9 bases. The CDR3 is 14 residues long. The V segment lost 7 bases and the J segment 1 base; nucleotides outside the gene matches: 4. The germline gives CDR1 LNHDA, CDR2 SQIVND (reference sequence). Drawing the rest from reference TRBV19 and TRBJ1-2, the complete variable domain is DGGITQSPKYLFRKEGQNVTLSCEQNLNHDAMYWYRQDPGQGLRLIYYSQIVNDFQKGDIAEGYSVSREKKESFPLTVTSAQKNPTAFYLCASNPDRGNYGYTFGSGTRLTVV.

The chain couples TRBV5-1 to TRBJ2-1, with 9 bases identical to TRBD2. Per germline, CDR1 SGHRS and CDR2 YFSETQ. The CDR3 has 13 amino acids. V lost 7 bases, J lost 5 bases, and 4 bases stayed unmatched. The CDR3: CASVAGADNEQFF. Written as DNA, the CDR3 is TGCGCCAGCGTAGCGGGAGCCGACAATGAGCAGTTCTTC. Based on the CDR3 plus reference TRBV5-1 and TRBJ2-1, the full variable domain is KAGVTQTPRYLIKTRGQQVTLSCSPISGHRSVSWYQQTPGQGLQFLFEYFSETQRNKGNFPGRFSGRQFSNSRSEMNVSTLELGDSALYLCASVAGADNEQFFGPGTRLTVL.

In its sample, this clone was seen once. This sequence joins TRBV27 and TRBJ2-7; D is perhaps TRBD2 (7 bases). Trimming shortened V by 6 bases and J by 4 bases, and 25 bases separated the two germline ends. CDR1 MNHEY and CDR2 SMNVEV come from the germline V gene (reference sequence). This CDR3 contains 17 residues. CDR3: CASRPFTGSRGAYEQYF. CDR3 sequence (DNA): TGTGCCAGCAGACCCTTCACAGGGAGCCGGGGGGCATACGAGCAGTACTTC.

The gene calls are TRBV28 and TRBJ2-7, with 8 bases that match TRBD1. This CDR3 is 12 amino acids long. The germline V gene has CDR1 MDHEN and CDR2 SYDVKM. With 6 bases clipped from V and 6 bases from J, the junction kept 4 bases outside the gene matches. The DNA for the CDR3 is TGTGCCAGCAGACAGACAGGGGTCGAGCAGTACTTC. Protein sequence: CASRQTGVEQYF.

The genes are TRBV2 and TRBJ1-1; the D is unclear. CDR1 SNHLY and CDR2 FYNNEI come from the germline V gene. The V gene lost 3 bases and the J gene lost 1 base, with 6 bases spanning the gap. This CDR3 contains 13 residues. The DNA of the CDR3 is TGTGCCAGCAGTGATCGGGAGAACACTGAAGCTTTCTTT. Translation gives CASSDRENTEAFF.

The rearrangement links TRBV9 to TRBJ2-5; 12 nucleotides align to TRBD2. The germline V gene encodes CDR1 SGDLS and CDR2 YYNGEE. CDR3 length equals 16 residues. Losses at the gene ends were 4 bases for V and 2 bases for J; bases not matched to a gene: 6. CDR3 region: CASSRGLAGKQETQYF. CDR3 DNA: TGTGCCAGCAGCCGCGGACTAGCGGGAAAGCAAGAGACCCAGTACTTC.

The genes are TRBV30 and TRBJ1-1; 7 bases are shared with TRBD1. This CDR3 has 19 residues. Per germline, CDR1 GTSNPN and CDR2 SVGIG (reference sequence). V gave up 3 bases and J gave up 2 bases; unmatched junction bases: 21. This CDR3 reads CAWSALSSSLGQRNTEAFF. CDR3 bases: TGTGCCTGGAGCGCCTTGTCGTCGTCCCTGGGACAGCGAAACACTGAAGCTTTCTTT.

V is TRBV2 and J is TRBJ2-2; D is possibly TRBD1 (5 bases). Trimming took off 8 bases at V and 7 bases at J, with 8 bases between the two ends. From germline, CDR1 is SNHLY and CDR2 FYNNEI. The CDR3 length is 11 residues. CDR3 loop: CASQGFGELFF. The DNA of the CDR3 is TGTGCCAGCCAGGGATTCGGGGAGCTGTTTTTT.

The rearrangement joins TRBV19 to TRBJ1-5; D unclear. Germline CDR1 LNHDA, CDR2 SQIVND (reference sequence). V lost 2 bases, J lost 4 bases, and 6 bases lay in between. This CDR3 comprises 13 residues. The CDR3 DNA follows: TGTGCCAGTAGTATACAGGCTAATCAGCCCCAGCATTTT. This translates into CASSIQANQPQHF.

The CDR3 reads CASSLFDRNTGELFF. The CDR3 DNA reads as TGCGCCAGCAGCCTTTTCGACAGGAACACCGGGGAGCTGTTTTTT. The chain has TRBV5-1 and TRBJ2-2; D perhaps matches TRBD1 (5 bases). CDR1 and CDR2 from the germline V gene are SGHRS and YFSETQ. Trimming took 4 bases from V and 1 from J, leaving 11 bases between them. The CDR3 length is 15 residues. The full variable domain, rest sourced from reference TRBV5-1 and TRBJ2-2, is KAGVTQTPRYLIKTRGQQVTLSCSPISGHRSVSWYQQTPGQGLQFLFEYFSETQRNKGNFPGRFSGRQFSNSRSEMNVSTLELGDSALYLCASSLFDRNTGELFFGEGSRLTVL.

The rearrangement joins TRBV7-9 to TRBJ2-1; 12 nucleotides line up with TRBD2. The CDR3 extends over 18 amino acids. Germline V gene lookup returns CDR1 SEHNR and CDR2 FQNEAQ (reference sequence). J was trimmed by 7 bases and V by 2 bases; bases with no gene match: 12. The CDR3 region is CASSLPPRLAGVRNEQFF. As DNA, the CDR3 is TGTGCCAGCAGCTTACCCCCCCGACTAGCGGGAGTAAGGAATGAGCAGTTCTTC.

The V gene is TRBV3-1 (or the pseudogene TRBV3-2), the J gene TRBJ2-7; 10 bases are shared with TRBD2. Per the germline V gene, CDR1 is LGHDT and CDR2 is YNNKEL (reference sequence). V shed 1 base and J 5 bases; nucleotides not matched to a gene: 5. This CDR3 comprises 15 residues. DNA for the CDR3: TGTGCCAGCAGCCAAGTGGCTAGCGGGAGCCACGAGCAGTACTTC. Amino acid sequence: CASSQVASGSHEQYF.

Written as DNA, the CDR3 is TGTGCCAGCAGCCTGCGGGAGGCCGTCACAGATACGCAGTATTTT. Protein product: CASSLREAVTDTQYF. The rearrangement joins TRBV7-9 to TRBJ2-3; 8 nucleotides line up with TRBD2. CDR1 is SEHNR, CDR2 FQNEAQ, per germline (reference sequence). This CDR3 has 15 residues. The trim removed 5 bases at V and 2 bases at J, leaving 6 bases unmatched.